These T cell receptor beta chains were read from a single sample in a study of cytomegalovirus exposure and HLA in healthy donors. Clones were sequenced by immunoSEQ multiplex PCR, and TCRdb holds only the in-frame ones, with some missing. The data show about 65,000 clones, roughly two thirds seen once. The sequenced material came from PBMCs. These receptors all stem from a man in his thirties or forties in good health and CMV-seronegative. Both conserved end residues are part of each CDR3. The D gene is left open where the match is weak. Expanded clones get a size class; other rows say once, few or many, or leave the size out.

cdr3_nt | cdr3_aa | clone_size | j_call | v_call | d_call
TGCGCCAGCAGCCAAGAAGGGCTAGCGGGTCGCACAGATACGCAGTATTTT | CASSQEGLAGRTDTQYF | few | TRBJ2-3 | TRBV4-1 | TRBD2
TGTGCCAGCAGCTTGGGGGACAGTCGGAGCTCCTATAATTCACCCCTCCACTTT | CASSLGDSRSSYNSPLHF | NA | TRBJ1-6 | TRBV5-4 | TRBD1
TGTGCCAGCAGTGAACCCAGGACTAACTCCTACGAGCAGTACTTC | CASSEPRTNSYEQYF | NA | TRBJ2-7 | TRBV6-1 | NA
TGTGCCAGCAGCCCCCTCCCGGGACAGCAAGAGACCCAGTACTTC | CASSPLPGQQETQYF | NA | TRBJ2-5 | TRBV7-3 | TRBD1
TGCGCCAGCAGCCCGGACAGGGGAGATAATGAAAAACTGTTTTTT | CASSPDRGDNEKLFF | NA | TRBJ1-4 | TRBV5-1 | TRBD1
TGTGCCAGCAGCTCCTCTTCTGGTGTGCGGAAAGAGACCCAGTACTTC | CASSSSSGVRKETQYF | NA | TRBJ2-5 | TRBV13 | NA
TGTGCCAGTTACCCTAGCGGGGGGTCCCCAGATACGCAGTATTTT | CASYPSGGSPDTQYF | NA | TRBJ2-3 | TRBV28 | TRBD2
TGTGCCAGCAGTGGGGAGCTGATGACCACTGAAGCTTTCTTT | CASSGELMTTEAFF | NA | TRBJ1-1 | TRBV2 | NA
TGTGCCAGCAGCCACACAGGGGTTGAGCAGTTCTTC | CASSHTGVEQFF | NA | TRBJ2-1 | TRBV5-4 | TRBD1
TGTGCCAGCAGCTTAATTCTCAATGAGCAGTTCTTC | CASSLILNEQFF | NA | TRBJ2-1 | TRBV7-2 | NA
TGCGCCAGCAGCCCGTCCTCTAGCGGTTTCTACGAGCAGTACTTC | CASSPSSSGFYEQYF | NA | TRBJ2-7 | TRBV4-1 | TRBD2
TGCGCCAGCAGTAACGAGGCTGACGAGCAGTACTTC | CASSNEADEQYF | NA | TRBJ2-7 | TRBV10-1 | NA
TGTGCCAGCAGTGACTCGAATACGGGGAATCAGCCCCAGCATTTT | CASSDSNTGNQPQHF | NA | TRBJ1-5 | TRBV6-4 | NA
TGTGCCAGCAGAGGGACACACCTAGCCAAAAACATTCAGTACTTC | CASRGTHLAKNIQYF | NA | TRBJ2-4 | TRBV6-6 | NA
TGTGCCAGCAGTGAAGCTCAGGTCACAAGATTGTTTCTCTCTGGAAACACCATATATTTT | CASSEAQVTRLFLSGNTIYF | NA | TRBJ1-3 | TRBV2 | NA
TGTGCCAGCAGCCAAGAGGGAGACAGGGTGGGGTACAATGAGCAGTTCTTC | CASSQEGDRVGYNEQFF | NA | TRBJ2-1 | TRBV4-2 | TRBD1
TGCGCCAGCATGTTGAGACAGGGCGATTCACCCCTCCACTTT | CASMLRQGDSPLHF | once | TRBJ1-6 | TRBV10-2 | TRBD1
TGTGCCACCAGCACCCGGACAGGGGGAAAGCCCCAGCATTTT | CATSTRTGGKPQHF | NA | TRBJ1-5 | TRBV15 | TRBD1
TGTGCCAGCAGCGCACAGAGTTTCGGGGAGCTGTTTTTT | CASSAQSFGELFF | NA | TRBJ2-2 | TRBV7-6 | NA
TGCGCCAGCAGCTTGGACACACAAGAGACCCAGTACTTC | CASSLDTQETQYF | few | TRBJ2-5 | TRBV5-1 | NA
TGTGCCACCGGACTAGCGAATTACAATGAGCAGTTCTTC | CATGLANYNEQFF | NA | TRBJ2-1 | TRBV15 | TRBD2
TGCGCCAGCAGCTTTTCTAGCGGGGGGCCGGAGACCCAGTACTTC | CASSFSSGGPETQYF | once | TRBJ2-5 | TRBV5-1 | TRBD2
TGTGCCATTGGTGCAGGACAGGGCAACACTGAAGCTTTCTTT | CAIGAGQGNTEAFF | NA | TRBJ1-1 | TRBV10-3 | TRBD1
TGTGCCAGCCGGGGATCTGGGGCCAACGTCCTGACTTTC | CASRGSGANVLTF | few | TRBJ2-6 | TRBV6-5 | NA
TGTGCCAGCAGCTTGGGCACCACAGGGTACACTGAAGCTTTCTTT | CASSLGTTGYTEAFF | NA | TRBJ1-1 | TRBV5-4 | NA
TGTGCTAGCGTGCACGGGACTAGCACAGATACGCAGTATTTT | CASVHGTSTDTQYF | NA | TRBJ2-3 | TRBV7-9 | NA
TGTGCCAGCAGCCGACGTGGCGGGGGGGTCAATGAGCAGTTCTTC | CASSRRGGGVNEQFF | NA | TRBJ2-1 | TRBV11-3 | TRBD2